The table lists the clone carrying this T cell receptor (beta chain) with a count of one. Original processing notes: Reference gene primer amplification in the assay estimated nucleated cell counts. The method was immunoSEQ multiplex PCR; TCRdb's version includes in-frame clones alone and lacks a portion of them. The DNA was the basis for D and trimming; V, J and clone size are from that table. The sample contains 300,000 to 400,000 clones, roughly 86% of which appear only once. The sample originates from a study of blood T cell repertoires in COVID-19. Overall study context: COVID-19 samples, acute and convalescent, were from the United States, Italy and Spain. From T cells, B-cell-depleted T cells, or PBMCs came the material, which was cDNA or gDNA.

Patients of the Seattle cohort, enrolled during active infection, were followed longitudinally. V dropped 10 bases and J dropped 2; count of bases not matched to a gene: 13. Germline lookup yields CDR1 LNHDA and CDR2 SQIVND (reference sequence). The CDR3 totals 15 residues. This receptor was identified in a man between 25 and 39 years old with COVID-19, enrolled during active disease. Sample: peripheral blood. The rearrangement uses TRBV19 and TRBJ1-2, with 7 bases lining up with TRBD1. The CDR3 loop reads CAIFNPGQQNYGYTF. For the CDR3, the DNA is TGTGCCATCTTTAATCCGGGACAGCAGAACTATGGCTACACCTTC.